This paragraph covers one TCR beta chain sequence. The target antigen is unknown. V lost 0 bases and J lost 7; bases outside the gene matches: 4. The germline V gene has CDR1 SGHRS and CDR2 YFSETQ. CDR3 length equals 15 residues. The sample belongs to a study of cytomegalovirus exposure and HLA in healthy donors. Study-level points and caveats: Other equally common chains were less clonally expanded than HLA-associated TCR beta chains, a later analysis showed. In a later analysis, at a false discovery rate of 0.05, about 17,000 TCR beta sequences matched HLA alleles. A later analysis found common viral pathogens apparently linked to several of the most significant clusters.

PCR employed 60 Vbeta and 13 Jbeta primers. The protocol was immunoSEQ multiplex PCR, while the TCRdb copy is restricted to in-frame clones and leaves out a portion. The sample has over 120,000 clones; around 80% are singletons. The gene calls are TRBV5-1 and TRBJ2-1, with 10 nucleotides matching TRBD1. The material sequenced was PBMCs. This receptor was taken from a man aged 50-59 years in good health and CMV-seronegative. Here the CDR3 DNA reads TGCGCCAGCAGCTTGGCGGGACAGGGGCGTAATGAGCAGTTCTTC. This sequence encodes CASSLAGQGRNEQFF.